A selection of T cell receptor beta chains follows, all from one sample in a study of blood T cell repertoires in COVID-19. Repertoires were generated with immunoSEQ multiplex PCR, while TCRdb's copy carries only in-frame clones and drops some. This table holds roughly 16,000 clones, 82% found once. The sequencing input was peripheral blood. Receptors were obtained from a man older than 75 with active COVID-19. The CDR3 runs from the conserved cysteine through the conserved F or W. A D gene is named only where the DNA matches it firmly. Clone size is given for some rows only: seen once, a few or many times, or a class if the clone is expanded.

J gene: TRBJ2-1
clone size: medium-sized
V gene: TRBV6-6
D gene: .
CDR3 protein: CASSPGGSSYNEQFF
CDR3 DNA: TGTGCCAGCAGTCCAGGGGGGAGCTCCTACAATGAGCAGTTCTTC

J gene: TRBJ1-4
clone size: .
V gene: TRBV30
D gene: .
CDR3 protein: CAWSARANEKLFF
CDR3 DNA: TGTGCCTGGAGTGCGAGAGCTAATGAAAAACTGTTTTTT

J gene: TRBJ1-5
clone size: once
V gene: TRBV6-2/TRBV6-3
D gene: .
CDR3 protein: CASSYGGGLSNQPQHF
CDR3 DNA: TGTGCCAGCAGTTATGGTGGGGGGTTGAGCAATCAGCCCCAGCATTTT

J gene: TRBJ2-1
clone size: few
V gene: TRBV4-2
D gene: TRBD2
CDR3 protein: CASSQASGGEQFF
CDR3 DNA: TGTGCCAGCAGCCAAGCTAGCGGAGGTGAGCAGTTCTTC

J gene: TRBJ1-1
clone size: .
V gene: TRBV28
D gene: TRBD1
CDR3 protein: CASRPGQEVAAFF
CDR3 DNA: TGTGCCAGCAGGCCGGGACAGGAAGTGGCAGCTTTCTTT

J gene: TRBJ1-5
clone size: .
V gene: TRBV29-1
D gene: TRBD1
CDR3 protein: CSVGTGTGGQPQHF
CDR3 DNA: TGCAGCGTTGGGACGGGGACAGGGGGTCAGCCCCAGCATTTT

J gene: TRBJ2-7
clone size: .
V gene: TRBV9
D gene: .
CDR3 protein: CASSVAPGLEAYEQYF
CDR3 DNA: TGTGCCAGCAGCGTAGCTCCGGGACTCGAAGCCTACGAGCAGTACTTC

J gene: TRBJ2-3
clone size: .
V gene: TRBV7-2
D gene: TRBD1
CDR3 protein: CASSLDRGNTDTQYF
CDR3 DNA: TGTGCCAGCAGCTTAGACAGGGGGAACACAGATACGCAGTATTTT

J gene: TRBJ2-2
clone size: few
V gene: TRBV2
D gene: .
CDR3 protein: CASSEDGGRANTGELFF
CDR3 DNA: TGTGCCAGCAGTGAAGACGGGGGTAGGGCGAACACCGGGGAGCTGTTTTTT

J gene: TRBJ2-1
clone size: .
V gene: TRBV20-1
D gene: .
CDR3 protein: CSASFRSPEQFF
CDR3 DNA: TGCAGTGCTAGTTTCCGGAGTCCGGAGCAGTTCTTC

J gene: TRBJ2-1
clone size: few
V gene: TRBV6-6
D gene: .
CDR3 protein: CASSQSPLYNEQFF
CDR3 DNA: TGTGCCAGCAGTCAATCCCCTCTATACAATGAGCAGTTCTTC

J gene: TRBJ2-7
clone size: few
V gene: TRBV6-5
D gene: .
CDR3 protein: CASSRSGTPPYEQYF
CDR3 DNA: TGTGCCAGCAGTCGTTCCGGGACACCTCCCTACGAGCAGTACTTC

J gene: TRBJ2-3
clone size: .
V gene: TRBV28
D gene: .
CDR3 protein: CASSLGPGTQYF
CDR3 DNA: TGTGCCAGCAGTTTAGGTCCCGGTACGCAGTATTTT

J gene: TRBJ2-3
clone size: .
V gene: TRBV19
D gene: TRBD1
CDR3 protein: CASSFRGQREADTQYF
CDR3 DNA: TGTGCCAGTAGTTTCCGGGGACAGAGAGAAGCAGATACGCAGTATTTT

J gene: TRBJ2-7
clone size: .
V gene: TRBV4-2
D gene: TRBD2
CDR3 protein: CASSQGGEREEYF
CDR3 DNA: TGTGCCAGCAGCCAGGGCGGCGAGCGGGAGGAATACTTC

J gene: TRBJ2-5
clone size: .
V gene: TRBV5-1
D gene: TRBD1
CDR3 protein: CASSSAGTGEETQYF
CDR3 DNA: TGCGCCAGCAGTTCGGCCGGGACAGGGGAAGAGACCCAGTACTTC

J gene: TRBJ2-1
clone size: once
V gene: TRBV19
D gene: .
CDR3 protein: CASSIGPKAGVEFWDEQFF
CDR3 DNA: TGTGCCAGTAGTATCGGCCCCAAGGCAGGGGTTGAGTTTTGGGATGAGCAGTTCTTC

J gene: TRBJ2-1
clone size: .
V gene: TRBV27
D gene: .
CDR3 protein: CASSYGNPSYNEQFF
CDR3 DNA: TGTGCCAGCAGTTACGGGAATCCCTCCTACAATGAGCAGTTCTTC

J gene: TRBJ2-5
clone size: .
V gene: TRBV3-1/TRBV3-2
D gene: .
CDR3 protein: CASSLQGSETQYF
CDR3 DNA: TGTGCCAGCAGCCTCCAGGGGTCCGAGACCCAGTACTTC

J gene: TRBJ2-7
clone size: .
V gene: TRBV3-1/TRBV3-2
D gene: TRBD2
CDR3 protein: CASSPPQRERYEQYF
CDR3 DNA: TGTGCCAGCAGCCCCCCCCAGCGGGAAAGGTACGAGCAGTACTTC

J gene: TRBJ2-5
clone size: .
V gene: TRBV4-2
D gene: TRBD1
CDR3 protein: CASSQEGQFQETQYF
CDR3 DNA: TGTGCCAGCAGCCAAGAGGGACAGTTCCAAGAGACCCAGTACTTC

J gene: TRBJ1-2
clone size: .
V gene: TRBV30
D gene: .
CDR3 protein: CASISGNYGYTF
CDR3 DNA: TGTGCCTCAATCTCAGGGAACTATGGCTACACCTTC

J gene: TRBJ2-1
clone size: .
V gene: TRBV11-2
D gene: .
CDR3 protein: CASSASGTDNEQFF
CDR3 DNA: TGTGCCAGCAGCGCATCCGGGACTGACAATGAGCAGTTCTTC

J gene: TRBJ2-1
clone size: .
V gene: TRBV19
D gene: TRBD2
CDR3 protein: CASTPLAGVHNEQFF
CDR3 DNA: TGTGCCAGTACCCCACTAGCGGGAGTGCACAATGAGCAGTTCTTC

J gene: TRBJ2-7
clone size: .
V gene: TRBV10-1
D gene: .
CDR3 protein: CASSDSTYEQYF
CDR3 DNA: TGCGCCAGCAGCGACAGTACCTACGAGCAGTACTTC

J gene: TRBJ2-1
clone size: .
V gene: TRBV27
D gene: TRBD2
CDR3 protein: CASSTGTSGRVNEQFF
CDR3 DNA: TGTGCCAGCAGTACAGGGACTAGCGGGAGGGTAAATGAGCAGTTCTTC

J gene: TRBJ2-1
clone size: .
V gene: TRBV19
D gene: TRBD2
CDR3 protein: CASRPRPTSGAEQFF
CDR3 DNA: TGTGCCAGTCGTCCCCGGCCGACTAGCGGGGCTGAGCAGTTCTTC

J gene: TRBJ2-7
clone size: .
V gene: TRBV6-5
D gene: TRBD1
CDR3 protein: CASSRQGKHEQYF
CDR3 DNA: TGTGCCAGCAGCAGACAGGGTAAACACGAGCAGTACTTC

J gene: TRBJ2-6
clone size: .
V gene: TRBV19
D gene: TRBD1
CDR3 protein: CASSILPTGQGFSSGANVLTF
CDR3 DNA: TGTGCCAGTAGTATATTACCGACGGGACAGGGTTTTTCATCTGGGGCCAACGTCCTGACTTTC

J gene: TRBJ2-7
clone size: .
V gene: TRBV18
D gene: TRBD1
CDR3 protein: CASSPTDRHSQYF
CDR3 DNA: TGTGCCAGCTCACCTACGGACAGGCATTCGCAGTACTTC

J gene: TRBJ1-2
clone size: .
V gene: TRBV5-6
D gene: .
CDR3 protein: CASSLGQNYGYTF
CDR3 DNA: TGTGCCAGCAGCTTGGGACAGAACTATGGCTACACCTTC

J gene: TRBJ1-5
clone size: few
V gene: TRBV28
D gene: .
CDR3 protein: CASSQDGGNQPQHF
CDR3 DNA: TGTGCCAGCAGTCAGGACGGAGGAAATCAGCCCCAGCATTTT

J gene: TRBJ2-5
clone size: .
V gene: TRBV7-9
D gene: TRBD1
CDR3 protein: CASSSLGTGGEAQYF
CDR3 DNA: TGTGCCAGCAGCTCCCTTGGGACAGGGGGCGAAGCCCAGTACTTC

J gene: TRBJ2-2
clone size: .
V gene: TRBV5-1
D gene: .
CDR3 protein: CASSYRSWDTGELFF
CDR3 DNA: TGCGCCAGCAGCTACAGGTCATGGGACACCGGGGAGCTGTTTTTT

J gene: TRBJ2-7
clone size: once
V gene: TRBV5-8
D gene: TRBD1
CDR3 protein: CASSPGTDPRYEQYF
CDR3 DNA: TGTGCCAGCAGCCCAGGGACAGACCCCCGGTACGAGCAGTACTTC

J gene: TRBJ1-4
clone size: .
V gene: TRBV6-2/TRBV6-3
D gene: TRBD1
CDR3 protein: CASSSGQGAEKLFF
CDR3 DNA: TGTGCCAGCAGTTCCGGACAGGGCGCGGAAAAACTGTTTTTT

J gene: TRBJ2-3
clone size: .
V gene: TRBV6-2/TRBV6-3
D gene: TRBD2
CDR3 protein: CASSPTSGLDTDTQYF
CDR3 DNA: TGTGCCAGCAGTCCGACTAGCGGGCTAGACACAGATACGCAGTATTTT

J gene: TRBJ1-1
clone size: .
V gene: TRBV7-8
D gene: .
CDR3 protein: CASSLESQGTEAFF
CDR3 DNA: TGTGCCAGCAGCTTAGAATCTCAGGGGACTGAAGCTTTCTTT

J gene: TRBJ2-3
clone size: .
V gene: TRBV6-5
D gene: TRBD1
CDR3 protein: CASRPQGADTQYF
CDR3 DNA: TGTGCCAGCAGACCTCAGGGGGCAGATACGCAGTATTTT

J gene: TRBJ2-7
clone size: .
V gene: TRBV11-2
D gene: .
CDR3 protein: CASSPRGRYEQYF
CDR3 DNA: TGTGCCAGCAGCCCCAGGGGTAGGTACGAGCAGTACTTC

J gene: TRBJ2-1
clone size: .
V gene: TRBV24-1
D gene: .
CDR3 protein: CATSALGVGVEQFF
CDR3 DNA: TGTGCCACCAGTGCCCTAGGAGTCGGGGTTGAGCAGTTCTTC

J gene: TRBJ2-5
clone size: .
V gene: TRBV5-4
D gene: .
CDR3 protein: CASSLDTRKETQYF
CDR3 DNA: TGTGCCAGCAGCTTGGACACTAGGAAAGAGACCCAGTACTTC

J gene: TRBJ1-2
clone size: .
V gene: TRBV7-9
D gene: .
CDR3 protein: CASSQGQNSYGYTF
CDR3 DNA: TGTGCCAGCAGCCAAGGACAGAACAGCTATGGCTACACCTTC

J gene: TRBJ2-1
clone size: .
V gene: TRBV5-1
D gene: TRBD2
CDR3 protein: CASSPSGSIYNEQFF
CDR3 DNA: TGCGCCAGCAGCCCTAGCGGGAGTATCTACAATGAGCAGTTCTTC

J gene: TRBJ2-3
clone size: .
V gene: TRBV5-6
D gene: .
CDR3 protein: CASSQQLERETDTQYF
CDR3 DNA: TGTGCCAGCAGCCAGCAGCTAGAGAGGGAAACAGATACGCAGTATTTT

J gene: TRBJ2-2
clone size: .
V gene: TRBV30
D gene: TRBD2
CDR3 protein: CAWSKLAGTRRTGELFF
CDR3 DNA: TGTGCCTGGAGCAAACTCGCCGGGACTAGACGGACCGGGGAGCTGTTTTTT

J gene: TRBJ1-4
clone size: .
V gene: TRBV28
D gene: .
CDR3 protein: CASSSGQKNEKLFF
CDR3 DNA: TGTGCCAGCAGTAGTGGTCAGAAAAATGAAAAACTGTTTTTT

J gene: TRBJ2-7
clone size: once
V gene: TRBV7-8
D gene: .
CDR3 protein: CASSSSRPSTGEQYF
CDR3 DNA: TGTGCCAGCAGCTCCTCCCGGCCTTCTACGGGCGAGCAGTACTTC

J gene: TRBJ2-7
clone size: .
V gene: TRBV4-3
D gene: TRBD1
CDR3 protein: CASSQDFRTGGTYEQYF
CDR3 DNA: TGCGCCAGCAGCCAAGATTTTAGGACAGGAGGCACCTACGAGCAGTACTTC

J gene: TRBJ2-1
clone size: .
V gene: TRBV24-1
D gene: .
CDR3 protein: CATEEGVYNEQFF
CDR3 DNA: TGTGCCACCGAAGAGGGGGTGTACAATGAGCAGTTCTTC